Included here is one TCR beta chain sequence, with context. This clonotype appeared many times. This receptor's antigen is unknown. Nothing much larger sits one base from this clone, and base qualities are not available. These data originate in a study of T cells in Graves' hyperthyroidism and ophthalmopathy (dated by TCRdb to between 2017 and 2020). Regarding the research as a whole: Peripheral blood samples were taken at the time of initial diagnosis, prior to any treatment. To identify TCR V-J signatures that set the groups apart, the researchers used a discovery cohort of approximately 98 patients, made up of under 50 with Graves' ophthalmopathy and 57 with stable Graves' hyperthyroidism. Whether ophthalmopathy could be predicted prospectively was tested in an independent validation cohort made up of 18 hyperthyroidism patients plus 17 patients who later progressed to ophthalmopathy. The 100 discovery patients were randomly split 7:3 into training and test sets. Thyroid tissue and blood T-cell repertoires from six Graves' hyperthyroidism patients were also compared in the study. After blood sampling, hyperthyroidism patients were treated with methimazole at a starting dose of 30 mg daily, and ophthalmopathy patients were treated with high-dose intravenous methylprednisolone. According to the paper, TCR Vbeta CDR3 sequencing was carried out on approximately 140 peripheral blood samples, which came from more than 40 ophthalmopathy, 75 or so hyperthyroidism and around 17 progressor patients. Results the study describes overall, beyond this receptor: Sample size was not statistically predetermined, and blinding of investigators to group allocation was not performed. In cross-validation, a model built on a 13 V-J signature told ophthalmopathy apart from stable hyperthyroidism with roughly 87% sensitivity and about 81% specificity, and in testing the same model reached 80%/75%. In validation, progression to ophthalmopathy was predicted by the model with almost 71% sensitivity and 72% to 85% specificity, a median of about 6 months before onset. Most expanded thyroid clonotypes (frequency above 0.001) were also found in blood, which suggests that blood repertoires may mirror thyroid immune responses.

Ophthalmopathy patients had moderately to severely active disease, Clinical Activity Score of at least 3, NOSPECS grade of at least 4, and duration under 3 months. The study excluded patients with uncontrolled infections, other autoimmune diseases, pregnancy or lactation. Diagnoses were based on clinical symptoms, serum thyroxine and TRAb, thyroid ultrasound and orbital computed tomography. Ficoll-Paque density gradient centrifugation was used to isolate PBMCs from around 9.1 ml of fresh peripheral blood. Total RNA was extracted using Trizol reagent, and RNA quality was assessed on an Agilent 2100 Bioanalyzer. The junction carries 10 bases between V and J, which are trimmed by 5 bases and 4 bases respectively. The CDR3 runs 12 residues from the cysteine to the phenylalanine. Just CDR3 DNA is preserved here, 36 bases in frame from base 1. The germline V gene (reference sequence) supplies CDR1 DFQATT and CDR2 SNEGSKA.

Amplification of TCR beta CDR3 regions was carried out from RNA transcripts. The first round of RT-PCR for the TCR CDR3 was performed with the HTBI primer set and the Qiagen OneStep RT-PCR kit. A second multiplex PCR round built the libraries, followed by size selection and purification. Sequencing of the libraries was done on an Illumina HiSeq2000 using paired-end 100 bp reads. The published analysis was carried out like this. SOAPnuke was used to process the raw data, removing reads that contained adapters or uncalled bases, had a mean Phred below 15, or lacked an exact match to the constant primer or identifier. COPE v1.2.5 was used to merge the high-quality paired reads, and each unique nucleotide sequence was defined as a clonotype. Clonotypes were aligned to IMGT TRBV, TRBD and TRBJ reference segments using MiTCR v1.1. Analysis was restricted to V-J combinations with a frequency above 0.0001, which covered approximately 99% of repertoires. The TCS score was defined as the ratio of F50 (clonal expansion) to E x V (chaos), calculated using BLOSUM62-based TCRdist between CDR3 peptides within each V-J. Welch's t-statistics and random forest reduced around 510 V-J features to 10 to 15, which were used in a naive Bayes classifier (R e1071). TCRdb redid the processing of the public reads, applying fastp at Q25 and MiXCR, and retained in-frame beta chains. Under each unique CDR3 protein, matching rows form one entry showing the most common genes and DNA. It is TCRdb's table, rather than the study itself, that gives the V and J calls and clone size. Here the sample has roughly 600,000 distinct CDR3 sequences; approximately 14% occur a single time. Under 15% of the sample goes to the ten largest clones.

Sample: blood. Recombination connected TRBV20-1 to TRBJ2-3; the D gene cannot be named for sure. The TCR sequence derives from a woman aged 45 to 65 with Graves' ophthalmopathy. CDR3 reads: CSASGEADTQYF. Here is the DNA: TGCAGTGCTTCGGGTGAGGCAGATACGCAGTATTTT.